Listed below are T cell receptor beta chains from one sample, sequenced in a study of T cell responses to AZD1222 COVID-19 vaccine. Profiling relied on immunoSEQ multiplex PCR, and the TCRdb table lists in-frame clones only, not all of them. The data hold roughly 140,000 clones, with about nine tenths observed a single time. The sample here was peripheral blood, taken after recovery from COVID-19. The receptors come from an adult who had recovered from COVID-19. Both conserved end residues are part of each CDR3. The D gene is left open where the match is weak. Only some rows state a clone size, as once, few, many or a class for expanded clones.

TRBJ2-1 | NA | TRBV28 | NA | CASSSTRQRGSPFDEQFF | TGTGCCAGCAGTTCGACGCGTCAACGAGGGAGTCCTTTCGATGAGCAGTTCTTC
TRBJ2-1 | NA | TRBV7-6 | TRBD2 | CASSLLATGGDYNEQFF | TGTGCCAGCAGCTTACTGGCCACCGGGGGGGACTACAATGAGCAGTTCTTC
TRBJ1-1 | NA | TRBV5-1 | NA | CASSENTEAFF | TGCGCCAGCAGTGAGAACACTGAAGCTTTCTTT
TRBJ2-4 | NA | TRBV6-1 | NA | CASSDIPNKNIQYF | TGTGCCAGCAGTGACATCCCCAATAAGAACATTCAGTACTTC
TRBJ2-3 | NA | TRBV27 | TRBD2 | CASSRPGLAGGPGTDTQYF | TGTGCCAGCAGTCGCCCGGGACTAGCGGGGGGGCCAGGCACAGATACGCAGTATTTT
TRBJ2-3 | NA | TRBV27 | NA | CASSPDPSGTDTQYF | TGTGCCAGCAGTCCTGACCCGTCGGGCACAGATACGCAGTATTTT
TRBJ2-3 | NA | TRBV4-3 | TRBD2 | CASSSTGGGPTDTQYF | TGCGCCAGCAGCTCTACCGGGGGGGGGCCCACAGATACGCAGTATTTT
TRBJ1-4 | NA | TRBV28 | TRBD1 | CASRQQGHILMTNEKLFF | TGTGCCAGCAGGCAACAGGGGCATATATTAATGACTAATGAAAAACTGTTTTTT
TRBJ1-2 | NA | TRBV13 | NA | CASSFAARASNYGYTF | TGTGCCAGCAGCTTCGCGGCCCGCGCCTCCAACTATGGCTACACCTTC
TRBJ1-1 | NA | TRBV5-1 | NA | CASSLEGGRGGLDTEAFF | TGCGCCAGCAGCCTGGAGGGGGGGCGCGGTGGTTTGGACACTGAAGCTTTCTTT
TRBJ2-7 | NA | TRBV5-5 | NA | CASVDSQRISYEQYF | TGTGCCAGCGTTGATTCACAACGGATTTCCTACGAGCAGTACTTC
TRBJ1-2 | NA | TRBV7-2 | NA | CARERGRNYGYTF | TGTGCCAGGGAAAGAGGGAGGAACTATGGCTACACCTTC
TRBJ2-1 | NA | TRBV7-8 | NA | CASSLVPAFSYNEQFF | TGTGCCAGCAGCTTAGTGCCTGCGTTCTCCTACAATGAGCAGTTCTTC
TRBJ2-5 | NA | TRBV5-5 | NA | CASRLDWEETQYF | TGTGCCAGCAGGTTGGACTGGGAAGAGACCCAGTACTTC
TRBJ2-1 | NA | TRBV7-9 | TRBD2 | CASSSRRSGLEGNEQFF | TGTGCCAGCAGCTCCCGCCGTTCGGGACTAGAAGGCAATGAGCAGTTCTTC
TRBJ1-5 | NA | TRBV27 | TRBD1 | CASGGPSPGQRNNQPQHF | TGTGCCAGCGGGGGCCCCTCCCCGGGACAGCGAAACAATCAGCCCCAGCATTTT
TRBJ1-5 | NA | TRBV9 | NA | CASSEQPGNNQPQHF | TGTGCCAGCAGCGAGCAGCCAGGGAACAATCAGCCCCAGCATTTT
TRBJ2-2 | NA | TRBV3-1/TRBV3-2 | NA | CASSQGAGSNTGELFF | TGTGCCAGCAGCCAAGGTGCCGGGAGCAACACCGGGGAGCTGTTTTTT
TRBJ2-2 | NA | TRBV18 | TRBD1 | CASSENQQGTGELFF | TGTGCCAGCTCAGAGAACCAACAGGGGACCGGGGAGCTGTTTTTT
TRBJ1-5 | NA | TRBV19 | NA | CASSIRDHSNQPQHF | TGTGCCAGTAGTATAAGGGACCATAGCAATCAGCCCCAGCATTTT
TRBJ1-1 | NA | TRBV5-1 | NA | CASSLGSNTEAFF | TGCGCCAGCAGCCTGGGATCGAACACTGAAGCTTTCTTT
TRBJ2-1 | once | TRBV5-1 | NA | CASRLESSYNEQFF | TGCGCCAGCAGGCTAGAGAGCTCCTACAATGAGCAGTTCTTC
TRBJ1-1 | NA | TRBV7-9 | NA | CASSWMSEAFF | TGTGCCAGCAGCTGGATGTCTGAAGCTTTCTTT
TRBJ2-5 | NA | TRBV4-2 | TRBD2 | CASSPWTSGRWAGETQYF | TGTGCCAGCAGCCCCTGGACTAGCGGGAGATGGGCGGGAGAGACCCAGTACTTC
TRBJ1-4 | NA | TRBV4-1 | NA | CASSQDISEKLFF | TGCGCCAGCAGCCAAGATATCAGTGAAAAACTGTTTTTT
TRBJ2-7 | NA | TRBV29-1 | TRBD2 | CSVRTSGGEQYF | TGCAGCGTCCGGACTAGCGGTGGGGAGCAGTACTTC
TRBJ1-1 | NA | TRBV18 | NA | CASSPLGGNTEAFF | TGTGCCAGCTCACCACTGGGGGGAAACACTGAAGCTTTCTTT